This record covers a single T cell receptor (gamma chain). A much larger clone differs by one base, so this may be a read error. This sample stems from a study of gamma-delta chains in newborns, infants, children. Overall study: Microbial exposure reportedly drives polyclonal innate γδ T cell expansion after birth.

TCRdb reanalysed the reads via CATT. The data hold about 980 gamma-chain clones, with about two fifths observed a single time. Germline-derived CDR1 and CDR2 are VTNTFY and YDVSTARD (reference sequence). There are 14 residues in the CDR3. V lost 4 bases, J lost 6 bases, and 0 bases stayed unmatched. The chain couples TRGV3 to TRGJP. The J gene is absent in TCRdb and was assigned here via DNA matching to germline. The sequence came from a child who was a newborn, infant or young child, either healthy, febrile or measles-vaccinated (not recorded which). Material: blood. The CDR3 nucleotides read TGTGCCACCTGGGAAGAGTTGGGCAAAAAAATCAAGGTATTT. Protein product: CATWEELGKKIKVF.